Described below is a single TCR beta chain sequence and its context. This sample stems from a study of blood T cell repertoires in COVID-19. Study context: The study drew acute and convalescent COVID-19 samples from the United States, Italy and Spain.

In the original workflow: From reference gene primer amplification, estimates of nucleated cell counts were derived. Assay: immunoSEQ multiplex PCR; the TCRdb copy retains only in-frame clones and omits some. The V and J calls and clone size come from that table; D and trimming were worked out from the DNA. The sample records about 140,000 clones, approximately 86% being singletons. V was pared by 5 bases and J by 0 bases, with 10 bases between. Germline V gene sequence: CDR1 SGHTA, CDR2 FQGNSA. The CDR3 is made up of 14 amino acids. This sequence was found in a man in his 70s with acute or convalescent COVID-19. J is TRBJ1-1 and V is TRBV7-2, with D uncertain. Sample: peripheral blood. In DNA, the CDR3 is TGTGCCAGCAGCGGAGCCCGGATGAACACTGAAGCTTTCTTT. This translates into CASSGARMNTEAFF. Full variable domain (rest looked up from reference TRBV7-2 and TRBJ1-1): GAGVSQSPSNKVTEKGKDVELRCDPISGHTALYWYRQSLGQGLEFLIYFQGNSAPDKSGLPSDRFSAERTGGSVSTLTIQRTQQEDSAVYLCASSGARMNTEAFFGQGTRLTVV.